This is a list of T cell receptor beta chains from one sample in a study of blood T cells in healthy people across ages. TCRdb reprocessed the 5' RACE reads via MiXCR and lists one record per CDR3 protein. Of around 1,700,000 distinct CDR3 sequences in the sample, 28% are singletons; the top ten hold around 7.7%. The specimen was blood. The receptors originated from a woman aged 25 to 39 in good health. Each CDR3 is given with its conserved first and last residue. Clone size, where shown, is once, few, many, or a class for clones that have expanded.

V gene: TRBV29-1; clone size: many; J gene: TRBJ2-5; CDR3 protein: CSANKGFQETQYF
V gene: TRBV20-1; clone size: -; J gene: TRBJ2-1; CDR3 protein: CSARFGPSGRNEQFF
V gene: TRBV7-9; clone size: -; J gene: TRBJ2-3; CDR3 protein: CASSTIATDTQYF
V gene: TRBV5-1; clone size: -; J gene: TRBJ2-3; CDR3 protein: CTSSLGETTDTQYF
V gene: TRBV9; clone size: -; J gene: TRBJ1-6; CDR3 protein: CASSVLGGTNPPLHF
V gene: TRBV27; clone size: -; J gene: TRBJ1-5; CDR3 protein: CASSPGSPFDNQPQHF
V gene: TRBV20-1; clone size: -; J gene: TRBJ1-4; CDR3 protein: CSASPGGTVGKLFF
V gene: TRBV12-3/TRBV12-4; clone size: -; J gene: TRBJ1-2; CDR3 protein: CASRSRDRTDYTF
V gene: TRBV20-1; clone size: -; J gene: TRBJ1-3; CDR3 protein: CSARASQANSGNTIYF
V gene: TRBV5-1; clone size: few; J gene: TRBJ2-7; CDR3 protein: CASSAPTQIDEQYF
V gene: TRBV7-9; clone size: few; J gene: TRBJ2-1; CDR3 protein: CASSLAGQLPSYNEQFF
V gene: TRBV20-1; clone size: many; J gene: TRBJ2-1; CDR3 protein: CSASPRLAAYNEQFF